The 3 T cell receptor beta chains presented below share a single source sample, sequenced in a study of blood T cell repertoires in COVID-19. The method was immunoSEQ multiplex PCR; TCRdb's version includes in-frame clones alone and lacks a portion of them. The table records more than 15,000 clones, 78% of them present only once. The specimen sequenced was peripheral blood. The source is a man in his 60s with active or convalescent COVID-19.

This clone occurred once. J is TRBJ2-7 and V is TRBV6-5, with 9 bases matching TRBD1. V gave up 7 bases and J gave up 4 bases; unmatched junction bases: 8. The CDR3 length is 14 residues. Germline assignment: CDR1 MNHEY and CDR2 SVGAGI. The chain's CDR3 is CASNAGQGLYEQYF. CDR3 DNA: TGTGCCAGCAATGCGGGACAGGGTCTATACGAGCAGTACTTC.

The chain links TRBV5-1 to TRBJ2-3, with 14 bases matching TRBD2. The CDR3 has 16 amino acids. CDR1 SGHRS and CDR2 YFSETQ come from the germline V gene. The junction had 9 bases not matched to a gene; V was cut back by 6 bases and J by 6 bases. CDR3 protein: CASTDPTSGRADTQYF. CDR3 DNA: TGCGCCAGCACCGACCCGACTAGCGGGAGGGCCGATACGCAGTATTTT.

This clone occurred once. The V and J genes are TRBV6-5 and TRBJ1-3, with 7 bases identical to TRBD1. The germline V gene encodes CDR1 MNHEY and CDR2 SVGAGI. The CDR3 length is 14 residues. The V and J ends lost 6 bases and 3 bases, in that order; junction bases with no gene match: 5. CDR3: CASRGQISGNTIYF. CDR3 bases: TGTGCCAGCAGGGGACAGATAAGTGGAAACACCATATATTTT.